The present T cell receptor beta chain was sequenced within a study of T cell clonality in common variable immunodeficiency. Study-level points and caveats: Compared with controls, CVID subjects had fewer shared TCRbeta clones.

This clone occurred many times. The antigen remains unidentified. From the germline J gene comes the end of the CDR3, since the read stops 3 residues before it. Losses at the gene ends were 2 bases for V and 6 bases for J; bases not matched to a gene: 4. The germline V gene encodes CDR1 SGHRS and CDR2 YFSETQ. This CDR3 is 14 amino acids long. Sequencing was performed with immunoSEQ multiplex PCR; in TCRdb, only in-frame clones are kept and a portion is missing. Singletons are absent from the sample, which has more than 55,000 clones. The chain has TRBV5-1 and TRBJ1-2, with 10 nucleotides matching TRBD1. Material: peripheral blood mononuclear cells. This sequence originates from a person aged 18 to 75 in good health. The sequenced CDR3 bases are TGCGCCAGCAGCTTAACCGGGACAGGGGATGGC. This sequence encodes CASSLTGTGDG. The CDR3 in its entirety is CASSLTGTGDGYTF.